These 4 T cell receptor beta chains were all obtained from the same sample, sequenced in a study of control samples from healthy donors and cancer patients. TCRdb's copy holds only in-frame clones and misses some; the assay was immunoSEQ multiplex PCR. Here the sample spans 100,000 to 130,000 clones, 70% to 85% being singletons. Sequencing was done on a sample of blood. Receptors originate from a man between 18 and 29 years old in good health.

The rearrangement uses TRBV3-1 (or the pseudogene TRBV3-2) and TRBJ2-3, with 8 bases aligning to TRBD2. The CDR3 extends over 18 amino acids. CDR1 LGHDT and CDR2 YNNKEL come from the germline V gene (reference sequence). With 1 base clipped from V and 2 bases from J, the junction kept 11 bases outside the gene matches. The CDR3 loop reads CASSQGKSGGLVTDTQYF. The CDR3 DNA is TGTGCCAGCAGCCAAGGTAAAAGCGGGGGCCTCGTCACAGATACGCAGTATTTT.

This clone came up once. The CDR3 spells CASSVGAGGQPQHF. CDR3 DNA sequence: TGTGCCAGCAGCGTCGGGGCAGGGGGTCAGCCCCAGCATTTT. This chain joins TRBV9 and TRBJ1-5, with 7 positions matching TRBD1. Unmatched junction bases numbered 5, after V lost 2 bases and J lost 6 bases. CDR3 length: 14 residues. Germline CDR1 and CDR2: SGDLS and YYNGEE.

The chain combines TRBV29-1 with TRBJ1-2; D is unclear. V was cut by 0 bases and J by 3 bases, with 5 bases left in between. The CDR3 consists of 12 residues. Germline V gene sequence: CDR1 SQVTM, CDR2 ANQGSEA. The CDR3 bases are TGCAGCGTTGAAGACCGCTACTATGGCTACACCTTC. Its protein product is CSVEDRYYGYTF. The entire variable domain, with the rest obtained from reference TRBV29-1 and TRBJ1-2, is as follows: SAVISQKPSRDICQRGTSLTIQCQVDSQVTMMFWYRQQPGQSLTLIATANQGSEATYESGFVIDKFPISRPNLTFSTLTVSNMSPEDSSIYLCSVEDRYYGYTFGSGTRLTVV.

As regards this clone: This CDR3 is also generated by other DNA sequences in the sample. V is TRBV7-9 and J is TRBJ2-3; D ambiguous. CDR1 is SEHNR and CDR2 is FQNEAQ in the germline V gene (reference sequence). Between the trimmed V and J ends, which lost 5 bases and 5 bases, there was a span of 8 bases. The CDR3 spans 12 residues. Written as DNA, the CDR3 is TGTGCCAGCAGCCCCAAAGGAGATACGCAGTATTTT. Residues: CASSPKGDTQYF.